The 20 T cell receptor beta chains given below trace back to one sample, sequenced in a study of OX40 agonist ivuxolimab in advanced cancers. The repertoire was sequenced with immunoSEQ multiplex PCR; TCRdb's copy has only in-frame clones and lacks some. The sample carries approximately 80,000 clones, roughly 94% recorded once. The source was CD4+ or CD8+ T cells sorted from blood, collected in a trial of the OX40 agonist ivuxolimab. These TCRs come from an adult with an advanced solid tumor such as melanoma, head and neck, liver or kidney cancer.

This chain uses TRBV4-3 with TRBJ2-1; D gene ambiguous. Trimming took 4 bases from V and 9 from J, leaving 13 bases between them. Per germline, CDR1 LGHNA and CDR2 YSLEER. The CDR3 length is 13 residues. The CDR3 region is CASSLRIAVEQFF. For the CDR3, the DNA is TGCGCCAGCAGCCTACGAATAGCTGTTGAGCAGTTCTTC.

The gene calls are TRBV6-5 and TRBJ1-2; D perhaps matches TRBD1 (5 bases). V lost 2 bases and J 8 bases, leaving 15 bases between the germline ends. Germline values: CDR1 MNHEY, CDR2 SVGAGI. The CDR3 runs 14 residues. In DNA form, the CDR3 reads TGTGCCAGCAGTTACGTCGGGACCTCAGGAGGCTACACCTTC. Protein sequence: CASSYVGTSGGYTF.

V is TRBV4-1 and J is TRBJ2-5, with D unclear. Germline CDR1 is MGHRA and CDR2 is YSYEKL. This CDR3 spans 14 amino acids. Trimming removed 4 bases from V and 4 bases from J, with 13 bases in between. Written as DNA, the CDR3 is TGCGCCAGCAGCCCAAAGGTCGGATCAGAGACCCAGTACTTC. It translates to CASSPKVGSETQYF.

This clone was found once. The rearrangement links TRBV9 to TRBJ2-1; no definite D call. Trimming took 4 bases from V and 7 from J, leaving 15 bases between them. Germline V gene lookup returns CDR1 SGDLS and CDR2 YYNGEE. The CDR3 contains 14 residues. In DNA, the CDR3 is TGTGCCAGCAGCTCCAGCATAGGGCCAAATGAGCAGTTCTTC. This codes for CASSSSIGPNEQFF.

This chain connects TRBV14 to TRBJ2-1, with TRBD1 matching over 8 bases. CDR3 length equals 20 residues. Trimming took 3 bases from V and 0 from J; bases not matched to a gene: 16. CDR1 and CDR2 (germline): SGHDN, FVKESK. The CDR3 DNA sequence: TGTGCCAGCAGCCAGGGGCCGGGACAGGAAGCTGGATTCTCCTACAATGAGCAGTTCTTC. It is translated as CASSQGPGQEAGFSYNEQFF. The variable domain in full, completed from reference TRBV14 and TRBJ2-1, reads EAGVTQFPSHSVIEKGQTVTLRCDPISGHDNLYWYRRVMGKEIKFLLHFVKESKQDESGMPNNRFLAERTGGTYSTLKVQPAELEDSGVYFCASSQGPGQEAGFSYNEQFFGPGTRLTVL.

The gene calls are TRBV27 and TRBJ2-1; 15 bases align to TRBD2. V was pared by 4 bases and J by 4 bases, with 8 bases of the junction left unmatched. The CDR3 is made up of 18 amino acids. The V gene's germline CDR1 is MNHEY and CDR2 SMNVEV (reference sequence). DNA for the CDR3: TGTGCCAGCAGTTCCCCGGGACTAGCGGGGGGCCAATACAATGAGCAGTTCTTC. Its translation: CASSSPGLAGGQYNEQFF.

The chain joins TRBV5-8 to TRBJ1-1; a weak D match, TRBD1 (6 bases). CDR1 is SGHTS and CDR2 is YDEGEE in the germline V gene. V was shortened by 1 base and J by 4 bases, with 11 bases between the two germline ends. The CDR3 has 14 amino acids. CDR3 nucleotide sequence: TGTGCCAGCAGCTTGTATGGCAGGGGCACTGAAGCTTTCTTT. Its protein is CASSLYGRGTEAFF.

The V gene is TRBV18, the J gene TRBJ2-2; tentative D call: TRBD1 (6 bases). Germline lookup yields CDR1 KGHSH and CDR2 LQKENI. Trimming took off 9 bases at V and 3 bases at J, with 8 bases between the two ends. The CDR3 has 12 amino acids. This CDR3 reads CARQGDTGELFF. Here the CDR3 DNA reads TGTGCCAGACAGGGAGACACCGGGGAGCTGTTTTTT.

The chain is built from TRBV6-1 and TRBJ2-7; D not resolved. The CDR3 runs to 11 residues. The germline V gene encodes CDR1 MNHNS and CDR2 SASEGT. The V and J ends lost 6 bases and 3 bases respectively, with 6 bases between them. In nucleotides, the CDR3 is TGTGCCAGCAGCGTGAGCTACGAGCAGTACTTC. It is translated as CASSVSYEQYF.

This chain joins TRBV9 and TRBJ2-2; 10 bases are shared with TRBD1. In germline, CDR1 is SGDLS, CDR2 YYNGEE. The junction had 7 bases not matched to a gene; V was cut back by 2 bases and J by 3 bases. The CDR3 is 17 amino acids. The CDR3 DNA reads TGTGCCAGCAGCGTGGCCCCGGACAGGGGGGACACCGGGGAGCTGTTTTTT. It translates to CASSVAPDRGDTGELFF.

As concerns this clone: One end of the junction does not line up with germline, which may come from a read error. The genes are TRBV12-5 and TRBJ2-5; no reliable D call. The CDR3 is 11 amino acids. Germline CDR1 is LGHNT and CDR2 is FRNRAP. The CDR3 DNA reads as TGTGCTAGTGGGTTGGAAGAGACCCAGTACTTC. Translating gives CASGLEETQYF.

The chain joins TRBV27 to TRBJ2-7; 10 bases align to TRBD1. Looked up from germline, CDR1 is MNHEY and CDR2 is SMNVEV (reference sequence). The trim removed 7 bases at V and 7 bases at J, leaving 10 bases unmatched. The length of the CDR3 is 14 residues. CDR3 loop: CASTPRGTGVEQYF. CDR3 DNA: TGTGCCAGCACGCCCCGGGGGACAGGGGTTGAGCAGTACTTC.

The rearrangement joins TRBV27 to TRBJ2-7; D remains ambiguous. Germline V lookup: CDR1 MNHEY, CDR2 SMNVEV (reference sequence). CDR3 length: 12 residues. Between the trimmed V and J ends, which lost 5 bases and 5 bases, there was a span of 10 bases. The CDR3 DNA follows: TGTGCCAGCAGTCCGCAAGGAGACGAGCAGTACTTC. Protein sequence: CASSPQGDEQYF.

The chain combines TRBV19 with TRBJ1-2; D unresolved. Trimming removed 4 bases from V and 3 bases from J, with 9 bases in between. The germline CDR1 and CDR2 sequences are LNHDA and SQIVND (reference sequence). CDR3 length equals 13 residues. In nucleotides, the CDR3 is TGTGCCAGTAGTAGGACCGGAGACTATGGCTACACCTTC. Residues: CASSRTGDYGYTF.

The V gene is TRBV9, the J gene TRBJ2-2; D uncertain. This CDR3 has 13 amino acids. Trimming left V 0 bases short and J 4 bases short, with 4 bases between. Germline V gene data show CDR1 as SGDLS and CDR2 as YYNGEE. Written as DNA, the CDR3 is TGTGCCAGCAGCGTAGTGAGCACCGGGGAGCTGTTTTTT. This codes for CASSVVSTGELFF.

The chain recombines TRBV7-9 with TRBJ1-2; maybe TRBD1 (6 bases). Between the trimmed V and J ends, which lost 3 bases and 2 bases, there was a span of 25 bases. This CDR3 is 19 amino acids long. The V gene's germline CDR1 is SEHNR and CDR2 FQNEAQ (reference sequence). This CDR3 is CASSFRLERDIENNYGYTF. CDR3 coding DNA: TGTGCCAGCAGCTTCCGTTTAGAGAGGGACATCGAGAACAACTATGGCTACACCTTC.

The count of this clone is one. The DNA for the CDR3 is TGTGCCAGCAGTTACGCGGCAGGGGAGGGAAATGAGCAGTTCTTC. This sequence encodes CASSYAAGEGNEQFF. V and J are TRBV6-5 and TRBJ2-1; D perhaps matches TRBD2 (7 bases). The V gene's germline CDR1 is MNHEY and CDR2 SVGAGI. The CDR3 consists of 15 residues. Trimming took 2 bases from V and 7 from J, leaving 15 bases between them.

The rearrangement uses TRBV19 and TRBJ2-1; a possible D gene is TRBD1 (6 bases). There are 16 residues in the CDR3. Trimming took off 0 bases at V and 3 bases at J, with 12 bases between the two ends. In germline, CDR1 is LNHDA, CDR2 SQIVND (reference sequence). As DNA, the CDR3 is TGTGCCAGTAGTATAGATCCTGACAGGAACTACAATGAGCAGTTCTTC. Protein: CASSIDPDRNYNEQFF.

CDR3: CASSLDSILHYNEQFF. The CDR3 DNA is TGTGCCAGCAGCTTAGATTCTATCCTACACTACAATGAGCAGTTCTTC. This sequence joins TRBV11-3 and TRBJ2-1; D is uncertain. CDR1 SGHNT and CDR2 YENEEA come from the germline V gene. Trimming took off 0 bases at V and 3 bases at J, with 12 bases between the two ends. The CDR3 totals 16 residues. Full variable domain (rest looked up from reference TRBV11-3 and TRBJ2-1): EAGVVQSPRYKIIEKKQPVAFWCNPISGHNTLYWYLQNLGQGPELLIRYENEEAVDDSQLPKDRFSAERLKGVDSTLKIQPAELGDSAVYLCASSLDSILHYNEQFFGPGTRLTVL.

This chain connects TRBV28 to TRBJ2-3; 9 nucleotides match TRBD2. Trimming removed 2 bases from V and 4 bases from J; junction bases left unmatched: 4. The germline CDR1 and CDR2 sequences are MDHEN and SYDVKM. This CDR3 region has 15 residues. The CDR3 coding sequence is TGTGCCAGCAGTTTAATTGCGGGGGGGGCAGATACGCAGTATTTT. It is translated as CASSLIAGGADTQYF.